This T cell receptor beta chain comes out of a study of blood T cells in healthy people across ages. The CDR3 runs 16 residues. With 3 bases removed from V and 2 bases from J, the gap between germline ends came to 15 bases. A sample-barcoded 5' primer and a J-beta primer mix were used in a second PCR of roughly 7 to 11 cycles. TCRdb processed the 5' RACE reads anew with MiXCR; each CDR3 protein has one entry. The sample lists about 380,000 distinct CDR3 sequences; roughly half were seen once. This sequence was found in a man aged 60 to 75 in good health. This rearrangement joins TRBV12-3 or TRBV12-4 to TRBJ2-3; the D call may be TRBD1 or TRBD2 (5 bases each). Material: blood. As DNA, the CDR3 is TGTGCCAGCAGTTTGAGGTCCCCCGGGGCCACAGATACGCAGTATTTT. It yields the protein CASSLRSPGATDTQYF.